The 20 T cell receptor beta chains in this list originate from one sample, sequenced in a study of T cells in localized non-small cell lung cancer. Assay: immunoSEQ multiplex PCR; the TCRdb copy retains only in-frame clones and omits some. This table has about 24,000 clones, about 80% appearing once. The source was PBMCs, collected before any cancer treatment. Receptor source: a man between 40 and 69 years old with stage II lung adenocarcinoma.

J is TRBJ2-7 and V is TRBV7-2, with 8 bases that match TRBD2. Trimming took 2 bases from V and 3 from J; bases not matched to a gene: 3. This CDR3 is 14 amino acids long. Germline CDR1 is SGHTA and CDR2 is FQGNSA. The CDR3 DNA reads TGTGCCAGCAGCTTAATTAGCGGGATCTACGAGCAGTACTTC. The encoded protein is CASSLISGIYEQYF.

V gene TRBV19 combines with J gene TRBJ2-2; D perhaps matches TRBD2 (5 bases). V shed 1 base and J shed 1 base, with 7 bases lying between them. Germline CDR1 is LNHDA and CDR2 is SQIVND (reference sequence). The CDR3 extends over 15 amino acids. CDR3 bases: TGTGCCAGTAGTATAGCGGGAAGGAACACCGGGGAGCTGTTTTTT. This gives the protein CASSIAGRNTGELFF.

The chain recombines TRBV7-3 with TRBJ2-7; D remains ambiguous. V lost 8 bases and J 6 bases, leaving 14 bases between the germline ends. Germline V gene sequence: CDR1 SGHTA, CDR2 FQGTGA. This CDR3 has 12 residues. CDR3 bases: TGTGCCAGCGGGAACCATAGAGGCGAGCAGTACTTC. Protein product: CASGNHRGEQYF.

The chain employs TRBV5-8 and TRBJ1-5; possible D gene TRBD1, 5 bases. The germline V gene has CDR1 SGHTS and CDR2 YDEGEE. The V gene lost 2 bases and the J gene lost 0 bases, with 15 bases spanning the gap. This CDR3 contains 17 residues. The CDR3 reads CASSFFRDEYSNQPQHF. CDR3 DNA sequence: TGTGCCAGCAGCTTTTTCCGGGACGAATATAGCAATCAGCCCCAGCATTTT.

The V and J genes are TRBV19 and TRBJ1-2; no clear D. The CDR3 has 14 residues. Germline V gives CDR1 LNHDA, CDR2 SQIVND (reference sequence). Trimming stripped 6 bases from V and 3 bases from J, with 14 bases between. CDR3 loop: CASSLTQSYYGYTF. The CDR3 region has the DNA TGTGCCAGTAGCTTGACACAGTCCTACTATGGCTACACCTTC. Filled out from reference TRBV19 and TRBJ1-2, the complete variable domain reads DGGITQSPKYLFRKEGQNVTLSCEQNLNHDAMYWYRQDPGQGLRLIYYSQIVNDFQKGDIAEGYSVSREKKESFPLTVTSAQKNPTAFYLCASSLTQSYYGYTFGSGTRLTVV.

This clone has a single count. The chain carries TRBV4-2 and TRBJ1-2; D remains ambiguous. With 1 base removed from V and 3 bases from J, the gap between germline ends came to 9 bases. This CDR3 spans 14 amino acids. Germline CDR1 is LGHNA and CDR2 is YNFKEQ. The CDR3 DNA reads as TGTGCCAGCAGCCAAGTTGGGGTGGACTATGGCTACACCTTC. This sequence encodes CASSQVGVDYGYTF.

The chain carries TRBV7-2 and TRBJ2-7; 11 nucleotides align to TRBD2. The length of the CDR3 is 15 residues. The V gene end was trimmed by 7 bases and the J gene end by 8 bases; junction bases not matched to a gene: 13. CDR1 SGHTA and CDR2 FQGNSA come from the germline V gene. CDR3 DNA: TGTGCCAGCAATAGCGGGGGGGCATTTAGAGCTCAGCAGTACTTC. Translating gives CASNSGGAFRAQQYF.

The genes are TRBV10-3 and TRBJ2-2; D gene unclear. This CDR3 is 13 amino acids long. Germline assignment: CDR1 ENHRY and CDR2 SYGVKD. Between the trimmed V and J ends, which lost 10 bases and 0 bases, there was a span of 9 bases. CDR3 protein: CATFGPNTGELFF. CDR3 coding DNA: TGTGCCACCTTTGGCCCGAACACCGGGGAGCTGTTTTTT.

The V gene is TRBV18, the J gene TRBJ2-6; 9 positions agree with TRBD2. CDR1 and CDR2 from the germline V gene are KGHSH and LQKENI. The CDR3 consists of 18 residues. Trimming took 3 bases from V and 0 from J; bases not matched to a gene: 6. CDR3 sequence: CASSPRTSESSGANVLTF. CDR3 bases: TGTGCCAGCTCACCGAGGACTAGCGAGAGCTCTGGGGCCAACGTCCTGACTTTC.

The chain joins TRBV27 to TRBJ2-3; 10 bases align to TRBD2. Germline lookup yields CDR1 MNHEY and CDR2 SMNVEV (reference sequence). The CDR3 covers 14 residues. Trimming cost V 10 bases and J 6 bases; bases outside gene matches: 10. The CDR3 coding sequence is TGTGCCACCAGATCTAGCGGGAGTCTTGATACGCAGTATTTT. Residues: CATRSSGSLDTQYF.

By share of the sample, this clone is medium-sized. The V and J genes are TRBV28 and TRBJ1-2, with D possibly being TRBD1 (5 bases). CDR3 length: 16 residues. V lost 7 bases, J lost 0 bases, and 18 bases lay in between. Germline V CDR1 and CDR2: MDHEN, SYDVKM. CDR3 nucleotide sequence: TGTGCCAGCACCTTAGGCGGGGCTGAGTCTAACTATGGCTACACCTTC. Its protein product is CASTLGGAESNYGYTF.

The genes are TRBV27 and TRBJ2-2; 10 nucleotides agree with TRBD2. V shed 5 bases and J 7 bases; nucleotides not matched to a gene: 13. The CDR3 runs to 17 residues. Germline V gene lookup returns CDR1 MNHEY and CDR2 SMNVEV (reference sequence). Here the CDR3 reads CASSPLGTSVKIGELFF. DNA for the CDR3: TGTGCCAGCAGTCCACTCGGGACTAGCGTGAAAATCGGGGAGCTGTTTTTT.

The chain combines TRBV30 with TRBJ2-6, with no clear D. CDR3 length equals 13 residues. Germline loops: CDR1 GTSNPN, CDR2 SVGIG (reference sequence). Trimming took 7 bases from V and 0 from J, leaving 7 bases between them. The DNA of the CDR3 is TGTGCCTCCGCCGTCTCTGGGGCCAACGTCCTGACTTTC. Translating gives CASAVSGANVLTF.

The chain employs TRBV4-1 and TRBJ1-4; 9 nucleotides align to TRBD1. V gave up 2 bases and J gave up 8 bases; unmatched junction bases: 6. CDR3 size: 15 residues. In germline, CDR1 is MGHRA, CDR2 YSYEKL. In DNA, the CDR3 is TGCGCCAGCAGCCAACAGGACAGGGGTTGGGAAAAACTGTTTTTT. It encodes CASSQQDRGWEKLFF.

The rearrangement links TRBV7-2 to TRBJ2-7; D not resolved. The CDR3 length is 13 residues. CDR1 and CDR2 from the germline V gene are SGHTA and FQGNSA. Trimming pared 2 bases from V and 6 bases from J, leaving 11 bases between. The CDR3 spells CASSLYPTLEQYF. In nucleotides, the CDR3 is TGTGCCAGCAGCTTATACCCCACCCTCGAGCAGTACTTC.

This clone has just a few counts. This sequence joins TRBV6-6 and TRBJ1-2; D is unclear. Germline CDR1 MNHNY, CDR2 SVGAGI (reference sequence). CDR3 length equals 12 residues. V lost 5 bases to trimming and J lost 2 bases, with 6 bases between them. The CDR3 region has the DNA TGTGCCAGCAGTAACAGCAACTATGGCTACACCTTC. As protein: CASSNSNYGYTF.

The chain has TRBV4-2 and TRBJ2-2; tentatively, D is TRBD1 or TRBD2 (5 bases each). This CDR3 comprises 17 residues. Germline V lookup: CDR1 LGHNA, CDR2 YNFKEQ. The V end was cut by 1 base, the J end by 3 bases, with 15 bases between. For the CDR3, the DNA is TGTGCCAGCAGCCAAGTACAGGACTCGATATACACCGGGGAGCTGTTTTTT. Amino acid sequence: CASSQVQDSIYTGELFF.

The chain employs TRBV14 and TRBJ2-7, with 7 bases fitting TRBD2. Germline V gene lookup returns CDR1 SGHDN and CDR2 FVKESK. CDR3 length: 14 amino acids. Trimming took 3 bases from V and 3 from J; bases not matched to a gene: 5. CDR3 nucleotides: TGTGCCAGCAGCCAGGGGGGGGTACTCTACGAGCAGTACTTC. Translating gives CASSQGGVLYEQYF.

The J gene is TRBJ1-1, the V gene TRBV30; D ambiguous. V was pared by 0 bases and J by 1 base, with 12 bases between. This CDR3 comprises 15 residues. The germline CDR1 and CDR2 sequences are GTSNPN and SVGIG (reference sequence). The CDR3 DNA sequence: TGTGCCTGGAGTGTACCTCTGGCCCAGAACACTGAAGCTTTCTTT. Translating it yields CAWSVPLAQNTEAFF.

The V and J genes are TRBV7-2 and TRBJ2-6, with 7 bases matching TRBD1. V lost 5 bases and J lost 3; bases outside the gene matches: 7. This CDR3 region has 16 residues. Germline V CDR1 and CDR2: SGHTA, FQGNSA. CDR3 bases: TGTGCCAGCAGCCCAACGACAGGGAATGGGGCCAACGTCCTGACTTTC. This gives the protein CASSPTTGNGANVLTF.